One TCR beta chain is described in this entry. This sample stems from a study of T cells in Graves' hyperthyroidism and ophthalmopathy. Germline V gene data show CDR1 as SEHNR and CDR2 as FQNEAQ (reference sequence). This CDR3 is 14 amino acids long. V lost 7 bases to trimming and J lost 5 bases, with 15 bases between them. Ahead of any ophthalmopathy symptoms, the blood sample was obtained at the first diagnosis of hyperthyroidism. RNA transcripts were the template for amplifying TCR beta CDR3 regions. TCR CDR3 underwent first-round RT-PCR with the HTBI primer set. TCRdb processed the multiplex PCR reads anew with MiXCR; each CDR3 protein has one entry. The sample lists under 300,000 distinct CDR3 sequences, roughly 15% occurring once.

The sequence came from a woman between 40 and 55 years old with Graves' hyperthyroidism that later progressed to Graves' ophthalmopathy. Sequencing input: blood. This rearrangement joins TRBV7-9 to TRBJ2-1, with D tentatively TRBD1 or TRBD2 (6 bases each). The CDR3 loop reads CASTRGTSNNEQFF. The CDR3 nucleotides are TGTGCCAGCACCCGGGGGACAAGTAACAATGAGCAGTTCTTC.